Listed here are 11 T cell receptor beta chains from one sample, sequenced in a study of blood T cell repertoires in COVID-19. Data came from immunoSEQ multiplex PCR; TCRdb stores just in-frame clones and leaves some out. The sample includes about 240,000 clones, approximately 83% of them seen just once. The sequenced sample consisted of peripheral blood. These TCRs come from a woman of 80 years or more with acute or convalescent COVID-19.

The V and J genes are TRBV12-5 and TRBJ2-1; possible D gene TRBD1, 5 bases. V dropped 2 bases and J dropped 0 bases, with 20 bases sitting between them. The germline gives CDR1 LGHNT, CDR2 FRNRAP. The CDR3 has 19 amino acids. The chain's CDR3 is CASGLRVWTLENSYNEQFF. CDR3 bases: TGTGCTAGTGGTTTGAGGGTGTGGACACTCGAAAACTCCTACAATGAGCAGTTCTTC.

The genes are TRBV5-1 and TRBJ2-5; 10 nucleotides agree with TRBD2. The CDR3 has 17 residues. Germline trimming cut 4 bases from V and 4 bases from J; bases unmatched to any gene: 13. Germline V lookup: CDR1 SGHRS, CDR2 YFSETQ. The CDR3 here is CASSLGPSGGAGETQYF. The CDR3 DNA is TGCGCCAGCAGCCTAGGCCCAAGCGGGGGGGCTGGAGAGACCCAGTACTTC.

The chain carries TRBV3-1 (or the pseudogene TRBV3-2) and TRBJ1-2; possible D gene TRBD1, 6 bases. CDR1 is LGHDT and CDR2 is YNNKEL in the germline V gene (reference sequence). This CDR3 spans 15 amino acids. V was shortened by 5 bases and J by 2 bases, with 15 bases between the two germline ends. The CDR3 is CASSGRTARNYGYTF. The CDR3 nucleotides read TGTGCCAGCAGCGGACGGACAGCCAGAAACTATGGCTACACCTTC.

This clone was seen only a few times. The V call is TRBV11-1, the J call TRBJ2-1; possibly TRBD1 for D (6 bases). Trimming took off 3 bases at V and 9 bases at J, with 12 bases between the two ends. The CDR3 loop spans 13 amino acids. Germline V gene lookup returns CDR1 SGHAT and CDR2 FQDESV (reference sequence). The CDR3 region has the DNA TGTGCCAGCAGCTTGGGGGCCGCTGGTGAGCAGTTCTTC. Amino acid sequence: CASSLGAAGEQFF.

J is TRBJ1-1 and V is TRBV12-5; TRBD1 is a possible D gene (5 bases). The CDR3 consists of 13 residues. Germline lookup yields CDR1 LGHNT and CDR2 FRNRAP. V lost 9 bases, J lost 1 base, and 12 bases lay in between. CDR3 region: CASSRGGNTEAFF. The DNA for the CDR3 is TGTGCTAGCTCCCGGGGGGGGAACACTGAAGCTTTCTTT.

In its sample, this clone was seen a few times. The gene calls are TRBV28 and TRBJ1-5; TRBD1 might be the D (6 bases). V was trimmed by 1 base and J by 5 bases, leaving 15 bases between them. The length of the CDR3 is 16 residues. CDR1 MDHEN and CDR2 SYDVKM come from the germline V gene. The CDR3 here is CASSLYGRGKDQPQHF. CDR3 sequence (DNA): TGTGCCAGCAGTTTATACGGCAGGGGAAAAGATCAGCCCCAGCATTTT.

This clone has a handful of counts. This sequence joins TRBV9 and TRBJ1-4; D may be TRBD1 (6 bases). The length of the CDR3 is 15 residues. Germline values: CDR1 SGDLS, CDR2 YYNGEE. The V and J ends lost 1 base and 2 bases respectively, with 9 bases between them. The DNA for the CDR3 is TGTGCCAGCAGCGTATCCGGACAGACTAATGAAAAACTGTTTTTT. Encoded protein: CASSVSGQTNEKLFF. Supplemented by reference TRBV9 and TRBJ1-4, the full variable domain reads DSGVTQTPKHLITATGQRVTLRCSPRSGDLSVYWYQQSLDQGLQFLIQYYNGEERAKGNILERFSAQQFPDLHSELNLSSLELGDSALYFCASSVSGQTNEKLFFGSGTQLSVL.

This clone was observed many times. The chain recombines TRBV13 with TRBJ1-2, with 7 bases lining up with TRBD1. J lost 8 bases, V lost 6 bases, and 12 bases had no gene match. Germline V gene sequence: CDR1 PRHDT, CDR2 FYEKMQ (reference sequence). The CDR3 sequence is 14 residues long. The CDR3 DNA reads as TGTGCCAGCAGTACCGGGACAGTCGAGGAGGGCTACACCTTC. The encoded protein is CASSTGTVEEGYTF.

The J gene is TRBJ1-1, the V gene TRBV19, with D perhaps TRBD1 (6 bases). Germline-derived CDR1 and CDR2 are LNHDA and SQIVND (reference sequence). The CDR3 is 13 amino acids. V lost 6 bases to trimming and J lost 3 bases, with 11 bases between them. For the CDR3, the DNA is TGTGCCAGTAGGCATCAGGGGTACACTGAAGCTTTCTTT. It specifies CASRHQGYTEAFF.

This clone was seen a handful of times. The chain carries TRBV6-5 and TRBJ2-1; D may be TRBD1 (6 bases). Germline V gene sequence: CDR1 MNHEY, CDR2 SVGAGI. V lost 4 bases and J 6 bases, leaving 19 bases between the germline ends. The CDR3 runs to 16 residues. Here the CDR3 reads CASSSTRQALTNEQFF. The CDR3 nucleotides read TGTGCCAGCAGTTCAACAAGACAGGCCCTAACCAATGAGCAGTTCTTC.

CDR3 in DNA: TGTGCCAGCAGTCCTCGGACAGGGGTGGGGGGGGCTGAAGCTTTCTTT. Protein product: CASSPRTGVGGAEAFF. The chain links TRBV27 to TRBJ1-1; 9 bases are a match to TRBD1. Trimming at V came to 5 bases and at J to 6 bases, leaving 13 bases not matched to a gene. Germline V gene data show CDR1 as MNHEY and CDR2 as SMNVEV (reference sequence). The CDR3 totals 16 residues.